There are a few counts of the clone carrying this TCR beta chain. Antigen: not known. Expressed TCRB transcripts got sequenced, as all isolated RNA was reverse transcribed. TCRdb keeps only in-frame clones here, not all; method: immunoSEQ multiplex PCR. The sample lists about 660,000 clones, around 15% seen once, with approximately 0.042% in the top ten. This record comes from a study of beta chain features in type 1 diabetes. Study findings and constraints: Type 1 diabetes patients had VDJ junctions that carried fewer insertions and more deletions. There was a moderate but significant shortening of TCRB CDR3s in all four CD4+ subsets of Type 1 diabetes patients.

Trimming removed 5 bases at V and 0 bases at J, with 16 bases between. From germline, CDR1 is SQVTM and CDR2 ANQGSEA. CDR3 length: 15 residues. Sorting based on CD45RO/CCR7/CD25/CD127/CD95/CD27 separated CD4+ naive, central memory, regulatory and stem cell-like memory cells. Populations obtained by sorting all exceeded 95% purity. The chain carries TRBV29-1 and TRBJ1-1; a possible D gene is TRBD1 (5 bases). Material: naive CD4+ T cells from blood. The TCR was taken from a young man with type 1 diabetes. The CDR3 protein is CSVPSTVTMNTEAFF. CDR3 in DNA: TGCAGCGTTCCATCGACAGTGACCATGAACACTGAAGCTTTCTTT.